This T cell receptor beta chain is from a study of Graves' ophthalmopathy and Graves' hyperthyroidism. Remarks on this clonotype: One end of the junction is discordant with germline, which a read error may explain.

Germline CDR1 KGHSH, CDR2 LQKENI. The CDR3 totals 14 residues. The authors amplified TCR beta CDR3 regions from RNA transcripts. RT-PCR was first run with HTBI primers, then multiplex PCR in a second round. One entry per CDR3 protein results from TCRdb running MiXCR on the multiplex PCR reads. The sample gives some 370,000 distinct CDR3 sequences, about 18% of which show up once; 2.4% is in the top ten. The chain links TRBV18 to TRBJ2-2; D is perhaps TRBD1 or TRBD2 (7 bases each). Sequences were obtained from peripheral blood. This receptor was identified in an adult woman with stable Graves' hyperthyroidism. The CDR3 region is CASSRQGGTGELLF. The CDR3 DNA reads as TGTGCCAGCTCAAGACAGGGAGGGACCGGGGAGCTGCTTTTT.